The clone carrying this TCR beta chain shows up as medium-sized by frequency. As yet, its antigen is unknown. These data belong to a study of CXCR3-negative and CXCR3-positive naive CD8 T cells. Preparation of TRB cDNA libraries relied on 5' RACE carrying UMI labels. TCRdb re-called the 5' RACE reads and shows each CDR3 protein once, DNA omitted. This listing includes under 50,000 distinct CDR3 sequences. Looked up from germline, CDR1 is SGHVS and CDR2 is FNYEAQ. CDR3 length equals 14 residues. Points from the study as a whole: CXCR3-negative and CXCR3-positive naive cells shared comparable TRBV-TRBJ usage, but memory cells did not. Naive subsets were similarly diverse, while memory CD8+ repertoires were much less diverse.

The rearrangement uses TRBV7-6 and TRBJ2-7; checking the TCRdb D call of TRBD2 is not possible without DNA. Sequenced: naive CXCR3- CD8+ T cells from blood. Regarding subset: CD45RO-CCR7+CD27+CD95- naive CD8+ T cells lacking CXCR3 (TNR3-). This clonotype was sampled from a human donor in good health. Some clones in this sample may be carry-over from other donors' samples. The CDR3 sequence is CASSLSGSRYEQYF.